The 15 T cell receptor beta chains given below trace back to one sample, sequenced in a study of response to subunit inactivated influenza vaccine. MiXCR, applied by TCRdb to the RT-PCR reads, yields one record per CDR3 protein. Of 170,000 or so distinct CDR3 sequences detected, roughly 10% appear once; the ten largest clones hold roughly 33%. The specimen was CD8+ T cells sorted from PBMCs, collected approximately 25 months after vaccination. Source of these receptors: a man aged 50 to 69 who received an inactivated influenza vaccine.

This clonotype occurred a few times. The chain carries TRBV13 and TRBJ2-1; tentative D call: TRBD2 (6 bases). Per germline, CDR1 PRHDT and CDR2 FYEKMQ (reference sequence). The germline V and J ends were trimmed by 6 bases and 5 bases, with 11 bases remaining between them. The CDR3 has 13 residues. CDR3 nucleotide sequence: TGTGCCAGCAGGGGAGGAAATAACAATGAGCAGTTCTTC. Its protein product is CASRGGNNNEQFF.

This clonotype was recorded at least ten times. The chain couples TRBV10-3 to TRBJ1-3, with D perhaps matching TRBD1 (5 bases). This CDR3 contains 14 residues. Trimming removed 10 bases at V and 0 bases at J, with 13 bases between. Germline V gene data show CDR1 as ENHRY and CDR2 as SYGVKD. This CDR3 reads CATSDSLSGNTIYF. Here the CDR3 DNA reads TGTGCCACCTCCGACAGCCTCTCTGGAAACACCATATATTTT.

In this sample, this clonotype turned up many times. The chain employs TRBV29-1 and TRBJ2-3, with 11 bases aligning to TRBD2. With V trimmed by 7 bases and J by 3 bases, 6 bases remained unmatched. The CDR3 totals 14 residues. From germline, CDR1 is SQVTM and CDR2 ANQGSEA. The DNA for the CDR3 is TGCAGCGCCTTCGCTAGCGGGAGGACAGATACGCAGTATTTT. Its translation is CSAFASGRTDTQYF.

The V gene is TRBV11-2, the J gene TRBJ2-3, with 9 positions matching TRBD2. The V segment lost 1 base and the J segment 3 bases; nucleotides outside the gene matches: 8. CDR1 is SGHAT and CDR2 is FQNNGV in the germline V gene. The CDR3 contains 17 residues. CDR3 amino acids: CASSLGIAGVSTDTQYF. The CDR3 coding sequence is TGTGCCAGCAGCTTAGGGATAGCGGGAGTGAGTACAGATACGCAGTATTTT.

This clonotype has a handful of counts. CDR3 bases: TGTGCCAGCAGGTCGACGTGGGAGACCCAGTACTTC. It is translated as CASRSTWETQYF. The gene calls are TRBV7-9 and TRBJ2-5, with D unclear. This CDR3 region has 12 residues. The V gene's germline CDR1 is SEHNR and CDR2 FQNEAQ (reference sequence). With 6 bases removed from V and 5 bases from J, the gap between germline ends came to 10 bases.

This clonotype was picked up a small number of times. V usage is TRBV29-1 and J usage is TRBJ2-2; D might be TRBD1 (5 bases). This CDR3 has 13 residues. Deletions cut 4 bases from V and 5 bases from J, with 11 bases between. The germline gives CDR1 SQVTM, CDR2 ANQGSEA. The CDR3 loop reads CSVGQGKTGELFF. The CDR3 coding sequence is TGCAGCGTTGGGCAGGGAAAGACCGGGGAGCTGTTTTTT.

In nucleotides, the CDR3 is TGTGCCAGCAGCCAGAAGGGGGCCTCAACTAATGAAAAACTGTTTTTT. This sequence encodes CASSQKGASTNEKLFF. This chain links TRBV4-2 with TRBJ1-4; TRBD1 matches 7 bases. Germline-derived CDR1 and CDR2 are LGHNA and YNFKEQ. With 3 bases clipped from V and 0 bases from J, the junction kept 4 bases outside the gene matches. The CDR3 is 16 amino acids.

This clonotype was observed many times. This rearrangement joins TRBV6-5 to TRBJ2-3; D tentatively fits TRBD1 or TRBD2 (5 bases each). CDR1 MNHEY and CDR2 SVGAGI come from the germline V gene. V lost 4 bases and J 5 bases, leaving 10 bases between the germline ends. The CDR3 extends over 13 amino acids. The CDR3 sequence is CASSLGDEDTQYF. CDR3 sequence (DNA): TGTGCCAGCAGTTTGGGGGATGAAGATACGCAGTATTTT.

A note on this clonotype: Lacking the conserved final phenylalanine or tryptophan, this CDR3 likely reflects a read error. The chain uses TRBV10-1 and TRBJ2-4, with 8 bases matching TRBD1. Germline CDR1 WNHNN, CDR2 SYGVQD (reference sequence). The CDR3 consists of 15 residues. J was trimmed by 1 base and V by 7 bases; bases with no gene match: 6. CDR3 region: CASKGTGRAKNIQYS. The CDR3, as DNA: TGCGCCAGCAAGGGGACAGGAAGGGCCAAAAACATTCAGTACTCC.

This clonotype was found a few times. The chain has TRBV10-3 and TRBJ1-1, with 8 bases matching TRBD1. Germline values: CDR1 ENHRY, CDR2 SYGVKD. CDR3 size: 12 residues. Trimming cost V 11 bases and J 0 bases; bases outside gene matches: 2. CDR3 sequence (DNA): TGTGCCGCGACAGGGGTGAACACTGAAGCTTTCTTT. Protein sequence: CAATGVNTEAFF.

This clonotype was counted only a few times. CDR3 protein: CASSYSGGQGRAGELFF. The CDR3 coding sequence is TGTGCCAGCAGTTACTCGGGGGGACAGGGAAGAGCCGGGGAGCTGTTTTTT. The chain joins TRBV6-2 or TRBV6-3 to TRBJ2-2; 9 bases fit TRBD1. V lost 0 bases and J lost 6; bases outside the gene matches: 8. CDR1 is MNHEY and CDR2 is SVGEGT in the germline V gene. The CDR3 extends over 17 amino acids.

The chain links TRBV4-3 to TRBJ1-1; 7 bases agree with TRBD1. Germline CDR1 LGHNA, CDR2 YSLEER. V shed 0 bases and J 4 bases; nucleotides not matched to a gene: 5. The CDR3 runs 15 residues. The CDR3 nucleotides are TGCGCCAGCAGCCAAGAAAGGACAGGTTCCACTGAAGCTTTCTTT. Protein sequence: CASSQERTGSTEAFF.

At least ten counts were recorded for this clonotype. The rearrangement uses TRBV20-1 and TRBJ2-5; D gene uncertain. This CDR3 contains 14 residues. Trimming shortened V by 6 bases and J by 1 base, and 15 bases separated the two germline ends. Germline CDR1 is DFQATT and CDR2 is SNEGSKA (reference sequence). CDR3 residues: CSANEEISQETQYF. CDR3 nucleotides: TGCAGTGCAAACGAAGAGATTTCCCAAGAGACCCAGTACTTC.

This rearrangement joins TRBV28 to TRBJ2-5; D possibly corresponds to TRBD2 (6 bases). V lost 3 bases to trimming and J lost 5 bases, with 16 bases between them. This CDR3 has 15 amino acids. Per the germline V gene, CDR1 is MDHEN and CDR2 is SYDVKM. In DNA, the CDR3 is TGTGCCAGCAGTTTGGAGGGAGTATTTTTGGAGACCCAGTACTTC. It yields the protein CASSLEGVFLETQYF.

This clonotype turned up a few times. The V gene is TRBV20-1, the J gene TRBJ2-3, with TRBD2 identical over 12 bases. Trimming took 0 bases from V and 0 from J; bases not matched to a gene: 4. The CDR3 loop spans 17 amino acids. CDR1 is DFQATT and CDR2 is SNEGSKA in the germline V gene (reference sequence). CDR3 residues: CSARDLAGGSSTDTQYF. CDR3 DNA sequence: TGCAGTGCTAGAGATCTAGCGGGGGGGTCTAGCACAGATACGCAGTATTTT.